What follows are 21 T cell receptor beta chains derived from one specimen sequenced in a study of T-cell reconstitution after alpha-beta-depleted transplantation in children. Using unique molecular identifiers, the investigators prepared the TCRbeta library. TCRdb analysed the PCR reads with MiXCR anew, one entry per CDR3 protein. The data show 200,000 to 250,000 distinct CDR3 sequences, roughly a quarter seen once. The sample here was PBMCs, mostly from graft donor cells, taken 360 days after TCRalphabeta/CD19-depleted stem cell transplant. These receptors came from a female patient aged 2-15 years who had a stem cell transplant for congenital amegakaryocytic thrombocytopenia, so the T cells may come from the graft donor.

The gene calls are TRBV18 and TRBJ2-7; 7 bases match TRBD1. This CDR3 is 15 amino acids long. The V gene's germline CDR1 is KGHSH and CDR2 LQKENI. The junction had 6 bases not matched to a gene; V was cut back by 2 bases and J by 2 bases. CDR3 nucleotide sequence: TGTGCCAGCTCACCAAATCCGGGACAGACCTACGAGCAGTACTTC. Translated: CASSPNPGQTYEQYF.

V usage is TRBV18 and J usage is TRBJ2-3; D is unclear. This CDR3 region has 17 residues. Trimming stripped 3 bases from V and 7 bases from J, with 23 bases between. From germline, CDR1 is KGHSH and CDR2 LQKENI. The DNA of the CDR3 is TGTGCCAGCTCACCTCCTTCGGGTCCGTTTTTTACGCATACGCAGTATTTT. Its protein is CASSPPSGPFFTHTQYF.

The sample holds a few counts of this clonotype. V gene TRBV6-5 combines with J gene TRBJ2-1; 11 nucleotides align to TRBD2. The V and J ends lost 4 bases and 7 bases, in that order; junction bases with no gene match: 6. CDR3 size: 15 residues. CDR1 and CDR2 from the germline V gene are MNHEY and SVGAGI. The CDR3 nucleotides are TGTGCCAGCAGTTCCTTAGCGGGGGGGCAGAATGAGCAGTTCTTC. Translated, it gives CASSSLAGGQNEQFF.

This clonotype was detected a few times. The chain uses TRBV6-1 and TRBJ1-4, with TRBD1 identical over 8 bases. The V gene's germline CDR1 is MNHNS and CDR2 SASEGT. J was trimmed by 7 bases and V by 6 bases; bases with no gene match: 7. The CDR3 length is 14 residues. CDR3 protein: CASRSGTGGEKLFF. The CDR3 DNA follows: TGTGCCAGCAGATCCGGGACAGGTGGTGAAAAACTGTTTTTT.

The chain uses TRBV20-1 and TRBJ2-7, with 9 bases aligning to TRBD2. This CDR3 contains 13 residues. V lost 3 bases and J lost 6; bases outside the gene matches: 6. Germline CDR1 is DFQATT and CDR2 is SNEGSKA (reference sequence). CDR3 sequence reads: CSASRSSGTEQYF. CDR3 nucleotides: TGCAGTGCTAGTAGGTCTAGCGGGACCGAGCAGTACTTC.

The rearrangement joins TRBV11-2 to TRBJ2-2; D is perhaps TRBD1 (5 bases). CDR1 SGHAT and CDR2 FQNNGV come from the germline V gene. The CDR3 is made up of 16 amino acids. Trimming left V 3 bases short and J 0 bases short, with 11 bases between. The CDR3 is CASSFNRIANTGELFF. Here the CDR3 DNA reads TGTGCCAGCAGCTTTAACAGGATAGCGAACACCGGGGAGCTGTTTTTT.

This clonotype was detected a few times. V gene TRBV12-3 or TRBV12-4 combines with J gene TRBJ2-7, with D possibly being TRBD1 (6 bases). The CDR3 covers 20 residues. V was cut by 5 bases and J by 6 bases, with 35 bases left in between. CDR3 DNA sequence: TGTGCCAGCAGTAACAGGGCTTCGGGCACCAAGCTCTTTTCTACGAGCGAGCAGTACTTC. It is translated as CASSNRASGTKLFSTSEQYF.

V gene TRBV14 combines with J gene TRBJ2-5; 15 bases align to TRBD2. Per the germline V gene, CDR1 is SGHDN and CDR2 is FVKESK. The V segment lost 2 bases and the J segment 2 bases; nucleotides outside the gene matches: 9. The CDR3 extends over 19 amino acids. CDR3 bases: TGTGCCAGCAGCCAAATCTTCGGGACTAGCGGGAGGAGTCAAGAGACCCAGTACTTC. Translation gives CASSQIFGTSGRSQETQYF. Using reference TRBV14 and TRBJ2-5 for the parts outside the CDR3, the full variable domain is EAGVTQFPSHSVIEKGQTVTLRCDPISGHDNLYWYRRVMGKEIKFLLHFVKESKQDESGMPNNRFLAERTGGTYSTLKVQPAELEDSGVYFCASSQIFGTSGRSQETQYFGPGTRLLVL.

Only a few counts were recorded for this clonotype. The chain uses TRBV28 and TRBJ2-5; D perhaps matches TRBD2 (5 bases). This CDR3 has 17 residues. Deletions cut 3 bases from V and 4 bases from J, with 21 bases between. Per germline, CDR1 MDHEN and CDR2 SYDVKM. The CDR3: CASSFLSKLGRPETQYF. CDR3 sequence (DNA): TGTGCCAGCAGTTTCTTATCGAAACTAGGCCGCCCAGAGACCCAGTACTTC.

This clonotype has just a few counts. This chain connects TRBV18 to TRBJ1-1, with D perhaps matching TRBD1 (6 bases). Germline loops: CDR1 KGHSH, CDR2 LQKENI. Between the trimmed V and J ends, which lost 5 bases and 4 bases, there was a span of 14 bases. This CDR3 has 14 amino acids. The chain's CDR3 is CASSELEGGTEAFF. The DNA for the CDR3 is TGTGCCAGCTCAGAACTGGAGGGGGGCACTGAAGCTTTCTTT.

The chain has TRBV6-6 and TRBJ2-1; the D gene is possibly TRBD2 (5 bases). The germline V and J ends were trimmed by 6 bases and 6 bases, with 9 bases remaining between them. This CDR3 contains 12 residues. CDR1 and CDR2 from the germline V gene are MNHNY and SVGAGI (reference sequence). CDR3 nucleotides: TGTGCCAGCAGCCACGGAGGCAATGAGCAGTTCTTC. Encoded protein: CASSHGGNEQFF.

This clonotype was counted at least ten times. The rearrangement links TRBV29-1 to TRBJ2-3, with a possible D match to TRBD2 (6 bases). The CDR3 sequence is 15 residues long. V lost 4 bases, J lost 2 bases, and 16 bases lay in between. Germline V CDR1 and CDR2: SQVTM, ANQGSEA. The DNA for the CDR3 is TGCAGCGTTGCTGGGGTCTGGGACTTCACAGATACGCAGTATTTT. Its translation: CSVAGVWDFTDTQYF.

The rearrangement links TRBV18 to TRBJ1-1, with 9 bases matching TRBD1. Germline V gives CDR1 KGHSH, CDR2 LQKENI. This CDR3 comprises 14 residues. J was trimmed by 4 bases and V by 6 bases; bases with no gene match: 6. The CDR3 loop is CASSRDRESTEAFF. As DNA, the CDR3 is TGTGCCAGCTCTCGGGACAGGGAATCCACTGAAGCTTTCTTT. Variable domain in full (rest from reference TRBV18 and TRBJ1-1): NAGVMQNPRHLVRRRGQEARLRCSPMKGHSHVYWYRQLPEEGLKFMVYLQKENIIDESGMPKERFSAEFPKEGPSILRIQQVVRGDSAAYFCASSRDRESTEAFFGQGTRLTVV.

This clonotype was seen only once. This chain connects TRBV4-1 to TRBJ1-1, with 7 bases lining up with TRBD1. The CDR3 spans 14 residues. Germline V CDR1 and CDR2: MGHRA, YSYEKL. Losses at the gene ends were 1 base for V and 6 bases for J; bases not matched to a gene: 5. CDR3 protein: CASSQADRASEAFF. In DNA form, the CDR3 reads TGCGCCAGCAGCCAAGCCGACAGGGCTTCTGAAGCTTTCTTT.

This sequence joins TRBV7-2 and TRBJ1-1; D might be TRBD1 (6 bases). V lost 2 bases to trimming and J lost 3 bases, with 13 bases between them. CDR1 is SGHTA, CDR2 FQGNSA, per germline. The CDR3 covers 15 residues. CDR3 amino acids: CASSLSGGLDTEAFF. The CDR3 nucleotides read TGTGCCAGCAGCTTATCCGGGGGGCTGGACACTGAAGCTTTCTTT.

The V call is TRBV9, the J call TRBJ2-2; D is unclear. The CDR3 runs to 16 residues. V was cut by 0 bases and J by 1 base, with 10 bases left in between. From germline, CDR1 is SGDLS and CDR2 YYNGEE. In DNA, the CDR3 is TGTGCCAGCAGCGTAGGAGCTCACTTGAACACCGGGGAGCTGTTTTTT. Its protein product is CASSVGAHLNTGELFF.

This clonotype has only a few counts. The chain uses TRBV30 and TRBJ2-7; no definite D call. The CDR3 is 12 residues long. Trimming cost V 3 bases and J 5 bases, with 11 bases left between them. CDR1 and CDR2 (germline): GTSNPN, SVGIG (reference sequence). The DNA for the CDR3 is TGTGCCTGGAGGTTGGGAATGCACGAGCAGTACTTC. Residues: CAWRLGMHEQYF. Filled out from reference TRBV30 and TRBJ2-7, the complete variable domain reads SQTIHQWPATLVQPVGSPLSLECTVEGTSNPNLYWYRQAAGRGLQLLFYSVGIGQISSEVPQNLSASRPQDRQFILSSKKLLLSDSGFYLCAWRLGMHEQYFGPGTRLTVT.

The chain joins TRBV28 to TRBJ1-5, with D unresolved. The germline CDR1 and CDR2 sequences are MDHEN and SYDVKM. The CDR3 is 12 amino acids. Between the trimmed V and J ends, which lost 3 bases and 4 bases, there was a span of 4 bases. The DNA of the CDR3 is TGTGCCAGCAGTTTGGCGAATCAGCCCCAGCATTTT. As protein: CASSLANQPQHF.

The chain is built from TRBV3-1 and TRBJ2-7; D unresolved. The CDR3 is 12 amino acids. The ends were cut back, 0 bases at V and 5 bases at J, with 5 bases in the middle. The V gene's germline CDR1 is LGHDT and CDR2 YNNKEL (reference sequence). The CDR3 sequence: CASSQDRDEQYF. For the CDR3, the DNA is TGTGCCAGCAGCCAAGATCGCGACGAGCAGTACTTC.

The V and J genes are TRBV7-9 and TRBJ2-2; D is undetermined. The CDR3 runs 14 residues. V lost 4 bases and J 1 base, leaving 7 bases between the germline ends. Looked up from germline, CDR1 is SEHNR and CDR2 is FQNEAQ (reference sequence). The CDR3 nucleotides are TGTGCCAGCAGCTCCGACCTGAACACCGGGGAGCTGTTTTTT. Protein sequence: CASSSDLNTGELFF.

In this sample, this clonotype turned up a few times. The chain recombines TRBV11-3 with TRBJ2-5; 7 nucleotides align to TRBD2. The CDR3 runs 16 residues. Germline values: CDR1 SGHNT, CDR2 YENEEA. The junction had 9 bases not matched to a gene; V was cut back by 5 bases and J by 0 bases. For the CDR3, the DNA is TGTGCCAGCAGCCACTACACCGGGACTAACCAAGAGACCCAGTACTTC. Translation gives CASSHYTGTNQETQYF.